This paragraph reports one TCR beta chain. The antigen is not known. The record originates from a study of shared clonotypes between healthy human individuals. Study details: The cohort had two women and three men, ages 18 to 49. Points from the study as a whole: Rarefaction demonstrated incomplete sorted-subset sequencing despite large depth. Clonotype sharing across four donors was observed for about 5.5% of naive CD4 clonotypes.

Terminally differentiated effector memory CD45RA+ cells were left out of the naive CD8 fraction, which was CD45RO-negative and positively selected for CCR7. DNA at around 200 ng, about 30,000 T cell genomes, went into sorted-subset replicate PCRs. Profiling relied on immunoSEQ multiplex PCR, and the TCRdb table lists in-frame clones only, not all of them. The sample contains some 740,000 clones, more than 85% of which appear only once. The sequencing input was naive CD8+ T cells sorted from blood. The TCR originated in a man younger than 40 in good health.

CDR3 loop: CAISEEQNYEQYF. For the CDR3, the DNA is TGTGCCATCAGTGAGGAACAGAACTACGAGCAGTACTTC. V gene TRBV10-3 combines with J gene TRBJ2-7, with D uncertain. From germline, CDR1 is ENHRY and CDR2 SYGVKD. Trimming removed 2 bases from V and 3 bases from J, with 8 bases in between. The CDR3 loop spans 13 amino acids.